A single sample is the source of the 13 T cell receptor beta chains below, sequenced in a study of cytomegalovirus exposure and HLA in healthy donors. The PCR contained 60 Vbeta and 13 Jbeta primers. Some clones are missing from TCRdb's copy, which holds only in-frame ones; the method was immunoSEQ multiplex PCR. Among roughly 190,000 clones, about 90% were seen once, and the ten largest hold around 1%. Material: PBMCs. The receptors derive from a boy aged 2 to 10 in good health and CMV-seronegative.

This clone has a single count. The chain joins TRBV19 to TRBJ1-5, with TRBD1 matching over 9 bases. This CDR3 is built from 19 residues. V shed 7 bases and J 2 bases; nucleotides not matched to a gene: 18. Germline CDR1 is LNHDA and CDR2 is SQIVND (reference sequence). The CDR3, as DNA: TGTGCCAGTATCCCCCGGGACAGGGAACGGGGTAGTCGCAATCAGCCCCAGCATTTT. Translated: CASIPRDRERGSRNQPQHF.

The chain uses TRBV5-1 and TRBJ2-5; possible D gene TRBD1, 6 bases. The DNA end lines up better with TRBJ2-7; the J call may be wrong. The CDR3 is made up of 15 amino acids. Germline V gene sequence: CDR1 SGHRS, CDR2 YFSETQ. As DNA, the CDR3 is TGCGCCAGCAGCTTGGAACGGACAGCCTCCTACGAGCAGTACTTC. It codes for CASSLERTASYEQYF.

The chain carries TRBV19 and TRBJ2-2; 15 nucleotides align to TRBD2. The CDR3 is 18 amino acids. Germline V gene data show CDR1 as LNHDA and CDR2 as SQIVND (reference sequence). With V trimmed by 3 bases and J by 3 bases, 5 bases remained unmatched. The CDR3 reads CASSMGLAGGLDTGELFF. CDR3 coding DNA: TGTGCCAGTAGTATGGGACTAGCGGGAGGCCTGGACACCGGGGAGCTGTTTTTT. The full variable domain, in which reference TRBV19 and TRBJ2-2 provide the parts outside the CDR3, is DGGITQSPKYLFRKEGQNVTLSCEQNLNHDAMYWYRQDPGQGLRLIYYSQIVNDFQKGDIAEGYSVSREKKESFPLTVTSAQKNPTAFYLCASSMGLAGGLDTGELFFGEGSRLTVL.

The chain has TRBV7-2 and TRBJ1-6; D ambiguous. The length of the CDR3 is 15 residues. Germline V gene sequence: CDR1 SGHTA, CDR2 FQGNSA. The V gene lost 2 bases and the J gene lost 7 bases, with 12 bases spanning the gap. Here the CDR3 reads CASSLSSRENSPLHF. As DNA, the CDR3 is TGTGCCAGCAGCTTATCCTCGAGAGAAAATTCACCCCTCCACTTT.

The rearrangement uses TRBV28 and TRBJ2-1, with 9 bases identical to TRBD2. There are 16 residues in the CDR3. V shed 4 bases and J 2 bases; nucleotides not matched to a gene: 6. Per germline, CDR1 MDHEN and CDR2 SYDVKM. The CDR3 protein is CASSYKGLAPYNEQFF. CDR3 DNA sequence: TGTGCCAGCAGTTATAAGGGACTAGCCCCCTACAATGAGCAGTTCTTC.

V usage is TRBV5-1 and J usage is TRBJ2-5, with D maybe TRBD1 (6 bases). CDR1 is SGHRS, CDR2 YFSETQ, per germline. The V gene lost 6 bases and the J gene lost 0 bases, with 15 bases spanning the gap. The CDR3 is 15 residues long. Here the CDR3 DNA reads TGCGCCAGCACCCGAGCGCGGACAGACCAAGAGACCCAGTACTTC. It encodes CASTRARTDQETQYF.

The genes are TRBV9 and TRBJ2-7; a possible D gene is TRBD2 (6 bases). V was cut by 0 bases and J by 2 bases, with 12 bases left in between. Per the germline V gene, CDR1 is SGDLS and CDR2 is YYNGEE. This CDR3 spans 15 amino acids. In nucleotides, the CDR3 is TGTGCCAGCAGCGTAGGCACGGGAGCAGCCTACGAGCAGTACTTC. Residues: CASSVGTGAAYEQYF.

This sequence joins TRBV7-3 and TRBJ2-1, with D hard to call. Germline CDR1 is SGHTA and CDR2 is FQGTGA. The CDR3 totals 15 residues. Trimming pared 2 bases from V and 3 bases from J, leaving 11 bases between. CDR3 protein: CASSLGPQDYNEQFF. CDR3 bases: TGTGCCAGCAGCTTAGGTCCGCAGGACTACAATGAGCAGTTCTTC.

The V and J genes are TRBV7-6 and TRBJ2-7, with TRBD1 identical over 11 bases. The germline V gene has CDR1 SGHVS and CDR2 FNYEAQ. V was pared by 5 bases and J by 4 bases, with 7 bases of the junction left unmatched. The CDR3 loop spans 15 amino acids. The DNA for the CDR3 is TGTGCCAGCAGCCCAGGACAGGGGGCTGTATACGAGCAGTACTTC. As protein: CASSPGQGAVYEQYF. Full variable domain (remainder filled in from reference TRBV7-6 and TRBJ2-7): GAGVSQSPRYKVTKRGQDVALRCDPISGHVSLYWYRQALGQGPEFLTYFNYEAQQDKSGLPNDRFSAERPEGSISTLTIQRTEQRDSAMYRCASSPGQGAVYEQYFGPGTRLTVT.

In the case of this clone: Other DNA sequences within the sample encode an identical CDR3. V gene TRBV7-8 combines with J gene TRBJ2-7, with 9 positions matching TRBD1. The CDR3 length is 15 residues. V trimming: 3 bases; J trimming: 4 bases; junction bases outside the gene matches: 7. In germline, CDR1 is SGHVS, CDR2 FQNEAQ. The DNA for the CDR3 is TGTGCCAGCAGCTTGCCAGGGGACAGGGTGTACGAGCAGTACTTC. Translated, it gives CASSLPGDRVYEQYF.

The V gene is TRBV29-1, the J gene TRBJ2-3; tentatively, D is TRBD2 (7 bases). CDR1 is SQVTM and CDR2 is ANQGSEA in the germline V gene. The CDR3 runs to 15 residues. Trimming shortened V by 6 bases and J by 5 bases, and 21 bases separated the two germline ends. The CDR3 spells CSVGGPGTAKDTQYF. The CDR3 region has the DNA TGCAGCGTCGGGGGGCCCGGGACCGCAAAAGATACGCAGTATTTT.

The chain joins TRBV5-8 to TRBJ1-1, with D hard to call. Trimming cost V 6 bases and J 0 bases, with 12 bases left between them. CDR1 is SGHTS, CDR2 YDEGEE, per germline. The CDR3 has 14 residues. The DNA for the CDR3 is TGTGCCAGCACCCGAATCGGGTTGAACACTGAAGCTTTCTTT. Its translation: CASTRIGLNTEAFF.

This chain links TRBV19 with TRBJ1-2; D is perhaps TRBD1 (5 bases). Germline V gene data show CDR1 as LNHDA and CDR2 as SQIVND (reference sequence). V shed 6 bases and J shed 3 bases, with 17 bases lying between them. There are 15 residues in the CDR3. The CDR3: CASRGELGGDYGYTF. The CDR3 DNA follows: TGTGCCAGTAGGGGGGAACTCGGGGGAGACTATGGCTACACCTTC.